This is a list of T cell receptor beta chains from one sample in a study of cytomegalovirus exposure and HLA in healthy donors. Here immunoSEQ multiplex PCR was the method, and the copy in TCRdb shows in-frame clones only, minus some. The data contain under 130,000 clones, 79% of them singletons. The sample taken for sequencing was PBMCs. The receptors originated from a man in his fifties or sixties in good health and CMV-seropositive. Each CDR3 is given with its conserved first and last residue. The order of the fields is J gene, V gene, D gene, clone size, CDR3 DNA, CDR3 protein. A D gene is named only where the DNA matches it firmly. Only part of the rows carry a size: once, few, many, or a class if the clone is expanded.

TRBJ2-1,TRBV27,-,-,TGTGCCAGCAGTTCCCCAACGGGTCTGATATACAATGAGCAGTTCTTC,CASSSPTGLIYNEQFF
TRBJ2-2,TRBV2,TRBD2,few,TGTGCCAGCCGGACTAGCGCCGGGGAGCTGTTTTTT,CASRTSAGELFF
TRBJ1-5,TRBV5-6,TRBD1,-,TGTGCCAGCAGCGTAGGACAGGGCCGGGGTCAGCCCCAGCATTTT,CASSVGQGRGQPQHF
TRBJ1-5,TRBV7-2,-,-,TGTGCCAGCAGCTCGAGGGGGTATCAGCCCCAGCATTTT,CASSSRGYQPQHF
TRBJ2-7,TRBV28,-,few,TGTGCCAGCTGGGGAGGACCCTACGAGCAGTACTTC,CASWGGPYEQYF
TRBJ2-2,TRBV9,TRBD1,-,TGTGCCAGCAGCTCAAACCCGGGACAGGAAACAAACACCGGGGAGCTGTTTTTT,CASSSNPGQETNTGELFF
TRBJ2-7,TRBV7-9,TRBD2,-,TGTGCCAGCAGCCCCAGTAGCGGGAGGGCGTACGAGCAGTACTTC,CASSPSSGRAYEQYF
TRBJ2-7,TRBV29-1,-,once,TGCAGCGTAACGACAGGTACCTACGAGCAGTACTTC,CSVTTGTYEQYF
TRBJ2-2,TRBV2,TRBD2,-,TGTGCCAGCAGTGTGATTAGCGGGAGATCCGGGGAGCTGTTTTTT,CASSVISGRSGELFF
TRBJ1-1,TRBV28,-,-,TGTGCCAGCAGTGACCCACAGGACAAGAACACTGAAGCTTTCTTT,CASSDPQDKNTEAFF
TRBJ1-5,TRBV30,-,-,TGTGCCTGGAGTGCCGGGAATCAGCCCCAGCATTTT,CAWSAGNQPQHF
TRBJ1-2,TRBV7-9,-,-,TGTGCCAGCAGCCGACAAAGTAGGGAGGGCTACACCTTC,CASSRQSREGYTF
TRBJ2-6,TRBV6-1,-,-,TGTGCCAGCATTGGTAGTAGCTCTGGGGCCAACGTCCTGACTTTC,CASIGSSSGANVLTF
TRBJ2-1,TRBV28,TRBD2,-,TGTGCCAGCAGGACGCCGGGACTAGCGGGAGTTTATGAGCAGTTCTTC,CASRTPGLAGVYEQFF
TRBJ2-3,TRBV9,-,-,TGTGCCAGCAGCGTAGGGCCCCCTTCCACAGATACGCAGTATTTT,CASSVGPPSTDTQYF
TRBJ2-1,TRBV2,-,-,TGTGCCAGCAGTGCGGAGGGGGCGCAATACAATGAGCAGTTCTTC,CASSAEGAQYNEQFF
TRBJ2-5,TRBV5-1,TRBD1,once,TGCGCCAGCAGCTTGAGGGGGCGGGACAGGGGTCAAGAGACCCAGTACTTC,CASSLRGRDRGQETQYF
TRBJ1-2,TRBV6-5,TRBD1,few,TGTGCCACCACGGGACAGGGGGCACCATATGGCTACACCTTC,CATTGQGAPYGYTF
TRBJ2-1,TRBV7-9,-,-,TGTGCCAGCAGCTTAGGTGGGGGGAATGAGCAGTTCTTC,CASSLGGGNEQFF
TRBJ1-1,TRBV6-5,-,-,TGTGCCAGCAGTTACCAGGGAGGTACCACTGAAGCTTTCTTT,CASSYQGGTTEAFF
TRBJ2-7,TRBV4-1,TRBD2,-,TGCGCCAGCAGCCTAGCGGGGGACTCCTACGAGCAGTACTTC,CASSLAGDSYEQYF
TRBJ2-7,TRBV6-5,-,once,TGTGCCAGCAGTAGAACGGACGAGCGGTTCTACGAGCAGTACTTC,CASSRTDERFYEQYF
TRBJ1-5,TRBV30,TRBD1,-,TGTGCCTGGAGTGTACAGGGGTCCGCGAGTGATCCCCAGCATTTT,CAWSVQGSASDPQHF
TRBJ1-5,TRBV19,-,once,TGTGCCAGTAGTAAGCCGGGAGAAGCGTATAGCAATCAGCCCCAGCATTTT,CASSKPGEAYSNQPQHF